Below are 13 T cell receptor beta chains sequenced from a single sample in a study of T cell responses to AZD1222 COVID-19 vaccine (dated by TCRdb to about 2021). Explained via the paper, the time point label denotes: baseline before first vaccination. Libraries were made using the immunoSEQ multiplex PCR assay. Entries here come from immuneACCESS through TCRdb and include only in-frame sequences with V and J called. Some clones fail to appear in such tables; in the studies checked, an unresolved V gene covers under half of the shortfall, and the cause of the remainder is unknown. Here the sample has 90,000 to 130,000 clones; about 88% occur a single time. The top ten hold 1.6% of the sample. This sample comprised peripheral blood, obtained on day 0 of AZD1222 vaccination. These TCRs come from an adult in good health.

The V and J genes are TRBV4-1 and TRBJ1-1, with a tentative D call TRBD1 (6 bases). The CDR3 is 15 amino acids. CDR1 MGHRA and CDR2 YSYEKL come from the germline V gene. The ends were cut back, 3 bases at V and 3 bases at J, with 14 bases in the middle. The DNA of the CDR3 is TGCGCCAGCAGCCAGGGGATACAGGGTTACACTGAAGCTTTCTTT. Translation gives CASSQGIQGYTEAFF.

The gene calls are TRBV13 and TRBJ2-1; 11 nucleotides match TRBD2. This CDR3 contains 17 residues. CDR1 PRHDT and CDR2 FYEKMQ come from the germline V gene (reference sequence). J lost 0 bases, V lost 4 bases, and 5 bases had no gene match. The CDR3 bases are TGTGCCAGCAGCTCTGACACTAGCGGGAGCTCCTACAATGAGCAGTTCTTC. The encoded protein is CASSSDTSGSSYNEQFF.

This chain uses TRBV5-4 with TRBJ1-2; D uncertain. This CDR3 region has 12 residues. From germline, CDR1 is SGHNT and CDR2 YYREEE (reference sequence). Trimming left V 5 bases short and J 8 bases short, with 13 bases between. The CDR3 DNA reads TGTGCCAGCAGTACCCCGGGTGGAGGCTACACCTTC. This encodes CASSTPGGGYTF.

This clone was recorded only once. The gene calls are TRBV7-2 and TRBJ1-1; D not certain. There are 13 residues in the CDR3. Germline V gene lookup returns CDR1 SGHTA and CDR2 FQGNSA. Deletions cut 1 base from V and 1 base from J, with 4 bases between. Here the CDR3 reads CASSLGWNTEAFF. CDR3 in DNA: TGTGCCAGCAGCTTAGGTTGGAACACTGAAGCTTTCTTT.

The V call is TRBV3-1 (or the pseudogene TRBV3-2), the J call TRBJ2-7, with 7 bases aligning to TRBD1. The CDR3 spans 15 residues. The trim removed 3 bases at V and 2 bases at J, leaving 7 bases unmatched. The germline V gene encodes CDR1 LGHDT and CDR2 YNNKEL (reference sequence). The CDR3 region is CASSHGGQAAYEQYF. In DNA, the CDR3 is TGTGCCAGCAGCCACGGAGGACAGGCAGCCTACGAGCAGTACTTC.

This clone was recorded only once. The gene calls are TRBV15 and TRBJ2-3, with 14 nucleotides matching TRBD2. Trimming cost V 3 bases and J 4 bases; bases outside gene matches: 6. CDR3 length equals 17 residues. The germline V gene has CDR1 LNHNV and CDR2 YYDKDF (reference sequence). The CDR3 DNA is TGTGCCACCAGCAGTGGCGGACTAGCGGGGGGCTCAGATACGCAGTATTTT. This translates into CATSSGGLAGGSDTQYF.

The chain uses TRBV5-1 and TRBJ2-7; D not resolved. Germline V lookup: CDR1 SGHRS, CDR2 YFSETQ. Trimming removed 3 bases at V and 0 bases at J, with 13 bases between. The CDR3 runs 15 residues. In DNA, the CDR3 is TGCGCCAGCAGCTCGGGTCCAATGAGCTCCTACGAGCAGTACTTC. Its protein is CASSSGPMSSYEQYF. Supplemented by reference TRBV5-1 and TRBJ2-7, the full variable domain reads KAGVTQTPRYLIKTRGQQVTLSCSPISGHRSVSWYQQTPGQGLQFLFEYFSETQRNKGNFPGRFSGRQFSNSRSEMNVSTLELGDSALYLCASSSGPMSSYEQYFGPGTRLTVT.

This chain connects TRBV27 to TRBJ1-1; D is undetermined. Germline lookup yields CDR1 MNHEY and CDR2 SMNVEV (reference sequence). The CDR3 totals 15 residues. With 4 bases removed from V and 1 base from J, the gap between germline ends came to 13 bases. The chain's CDR3 is CASSSRIGENTEAFF. DNA of the CDR3: TGTGCCAGCAGTTCACGAATCGGGGAGAACACTGAAGCTTTCTTT.

This clone has just one count. The rearrangement links TRBV12-3 or TRBV12-4 to TRBJ2-7, with unresolved D. Trimming stripped 0 bases from V and 4 bases from J, with 4 bases between. CDR3 size: 12 residues. This CDR3 is CASSLALYEQYF. Here the CDR3 DNA reads TGTGCCAGCAGTTTAGCGCTATACGAGCAGTACTTC.

The chain links TRBV4-1 to TRBJ2-1, with 7 bases fitting TRBD1. The CDR3 extends over 16 amino acids. Per the germline V gene, CDR1 is MGHRA and CDR2 is YSYEKL. J lost 6 bases, V lost 4 bases, and 12 bases had no gene match. The CDR3 loop reads CASSPERTGVRNEQFF. As DNA, the CDR3 is TGCGCCAGCAGCCCAGAGAGGACAGGTGTGCGCAATGAGCAGTTCTTC.

The rearrangement uses TRBV27 and TRBJ1-6, with D possibly matching TRBD1 (6 bases). The length of the CDR3 is 17 residues. Germline V gene data show CDR1 as MNHEY and CDR2 as SMNVEV (reference sequence). V was cut by 4 bases and J by 0 bases, with 13 bases left in between. The DNA for the CDR3 is TGTGCCAGCAGTTCCCCCCAGGGGAGCTCCTATAATTCACCCCTCCACTTT. Translated, it gives CASSSPQGSSYNSPLHF.

The chain has TRBV19 and TRBJ1-5; D may be TRBD1 (5 bases). With 3 bases removed from V and 2 bases from J, the gap between germline ends came to 11 bases. The CDR3 runs to 15 residues. The germline CDR1 and CDR2 sequences are LNHDA and SQIVND (reference sequence). CDR3 sequence reads: CASSMRGEGNQPQHF. In DNA, the CDR3 is TGTGCCAGTAGTATGAGGGGTGAGGGCAATCAGCCCCAGCATTTT.

This chain connects TRBV7-9 to TRBJ1-1; D gene unclear. Trimming stripped 5 bases from V and 1 base from J, with 8 bases between. This CDR3 has 13 residues. Germline CDR1 reads SEHNR; CDR2 reads FQNEAQ (reference sequence). The DNA of the CDR3 is TGTGCCAGCAGCCAGAGTACGAACACTGAAGCTTTCTTT. The encoded protein is CASSQSTNTEAFF.